The clone carrying this TCR beta chain occurred many times. From germline, CDR1 is SQVTM and CDR2 ANQGSEA. This CDR3 spans 13 amino acids. V lost 4 bases to trimming and J lost 2 bases; unmatched junction nucleotides: 3. This sample is part of a study of response to subunit inactivated influenza vaccine. TCRdb analysed the RT-PCR reads with MiXCR anew, one entry per CDR3 protein. The repertoire holds about 570,000 distinct CDR3 sequences, approximately 11% seen once, with about 11% in the top ten. In addition, the sample was reused for a study of T cells expressing NK-cell markers. As reported in that work: Libraries used 5'RACE template switching adding universal primer site and UMIs. Sorted CD3+CD56+NKG2C+, CD3+CD56+NKG2C- and CD3+CD56-NKG2C+ T-cell subsets were beta-chain profiled. The authors sequenced eight donors, of whom seven were HCMV-seropositive and one was seronegative. In several experiments, an anti-gamma-delta TCR antibody restricted sorting to alpha-beta TCR T cells. NKG2C+ dominant clonotypes from 5 to 7 donors made up roughly 1.0-7.0% of CD8+ T cells.

The sequenced sample was PBMCs from blood, obtained on the day of vaccination. The TCR comes from a man aged 45 to 65 who received an inactivated influenza vaccine. This chain joins TRBV29-1 and TRBJ2-7; 9 bases fit TRBD1. This CDR3 reads CSVGGQGTYEQYF. CDR3 nucleotides: TGCAGCGTTGGAGGACAGGGGACCTACGAGCAGTACTTC.